The rows below give T cell receptor beta chains drawn from one sample of a study of technical replicates of blood from several donors. The data were produced by immunoSEQ multiplex PCR, yet TCRdb's version contains in-frame clones alone and is incomplete. Found here are more than 45,000 clones, around 96% of them singletons; the top ten hold less than 3.5%. The sample consisted of PBMCs. The receptors were gathered from a human donor in good health. Some clones in this sample may be carry-over from other donors' samples. The CDR3 runs from the conserved cysteine through the conserved F or W. A D gene is named only where the DNA matches it firmly. Only some rows state a clone size, as once, few, many or a class for expanded clones.

j_call clone_size v_call d_call cdr3_aa cdr3_nt
TRBJ2-1 . TRBV4-2 TRBD1 CASSQGAPGQGADEQFF TGTGCCAGCAGCCAAGGGGCACCGGGACAGGGGGCGGATGAGCAGTTCTTC
TRBJ2-5 once TRBV5-4 . CASSPIGAAPETQYF TGTGCCAGCAGCCCCATTGGGGCTGCGCCCGAGACCCAGTACTTC
TRBJ1-6 . TRBV19 . CASSAYMSSYNSPLHF TGTGCCAGTAGTGCCTATATGAGCTCCTATAATTCACCCCTCCACTTT
TRBJ2-7 . TRBV5-3 . CARSLTRVYEQYF TGTGCCAGAAGCCTCACTAGGGTCTACGAGCAGTACTTC
TRBJ1-4 . TRBV18 . CASSPTTNEKLFF TGTGCCAGCTCACCAACTACTAATGAAAAACTGTTTTTT
TRBJ2-5 . TRBV29-1 . CSVDPQETQYF TGCAGCGTTGACCCACAAGAGACCCAGTACTTC
TRBJ2-1 . TRBV4-3 . CASSQETRLEGYNEQFF TGCGCCAGCAGCCAGGAAACGAGGCTTGAGGGTTACAATGAGCAGTTCTTC
TRBJ2-7 . TRBV2 TRBD1 CASSEDRGLREQYF TGTGCCAGCAGTGAGGACAGGGGCCTCAGGGAGCAGTACTTC
TRBJ2-2 . TRBV6-4 . CASSDSGSGNTGELFF TGTGCCAGCAGTGACTCTGGCTCGGGGAACACCGGGGAGCTGTTTTTT
TRBJ2-3 . TRBV7-2 TRBD2 CASSLGALAGGTDTQYF TGTGCCAGCAGCTTAGGCGCACTAGCGGGAGGGACAGATACGCAGTATTTT
TRBJ2-3 . TRBV6-5 TRBD1 CASSYQGARSDTQYF TGTGCCAGCAGTTACCAGGGGGCAAGGTCAGATACGCAGTATTTT
TRBJ2-7 . TRBV27 TRBD2 CASSLTSGDYEQYF TGTGCCAGCAGTCTGACTAGCGGGGACTACGAGCAGTACTTC
TRBJ1-6 . TRBV6-1 . CASSEDRDSPLHF TGTGCCAGCAGTGAAGACAGGGACTCACCCCTCCACTTT
TRBJ2-7 . TRBV13 TRBD2 CASSTKLAGVDEQYF TGTGCCAGCAGCACCAAGCTAGCGGGCGTTGACGAGCAGTACTTC
TRBJ2-7 . TRBV19 . CASSILRGASYEQYF TGTGCCAGTAGTATTCTCCGGGGGGCTTCGTACGAGCAGTACTTC
TRBJ1-3 once TRBV19 . CASRTGPSGNTIYF TGTGCCAGTAGGACAGGCCCCTCTGGAAACACCATATATTTT